This T cell receptor (beta chain) was profiled in a study of blood T cell repertoires in COVID-19. Overall study: Acute and convalescent COVID-19 samples came from the United States, Italy and Spain.

CDR3 length equals 13 residues. Trimming shortened V by 3 bases and J by 5 bases, and 10 bases separated the two germline ends. Libraries were prepared by immunoSEQ multiplex PCR; TCRdb keeps only in-frame clonotypes and omits some of them. The table lists about 200,000 clones, roughly 90% of them singletons. The rearrangement joins TRBV12-3 or TRBV12-4 to TRBJ1-1; D gene uncertain. The sample taken for sequencing was peripheral blood. This TCR came from a young man with active or convalescent COVID-19. The CDR3 protein is CASSFWGGTEAFF. DNA of the CDR3: TGTGCCAGCAGTTTTTGGGGAGGTACTGAAGCTTTCTTT.